The present T cell receptor (beta chain) was sequenced within a study of T cells after yellow fever vaccination. 5'RACE template switching produced TCR cDNA carrying a universal primer site and UMIs. TCRdb re-derived calls from the 5' RACE reads in MiXCR, one entry per CDR3 protein. The repertoire includes a few hundred thousand distinct CDR3 sequences, around 6.8% of them detected once, and roughly a sixth sits in the top ten. Whole-study findings and limits: Sorted repertoires could include abundant contaminating clonotypes from bulk cells. Post-booster repertoires contained most primary-vaccination clones again (roughly 97% CD4, about 90% CD8).

On this clonotype itself: Its antigen is still unknown.

V lost 7 bases, J lost 3 bases, and 16 bases lay in between. CDR3 length: 15 residues. Germline CDR1 and CDR2: MNHNS and SASEGT. This receptor was identified in a man between 18 and 29 years old who received the YFV17D yellow fever vaccine. The sequencing used PBMCs, collected more than 40 days after the first yellow fever vaccination. The chain joins TRBV6-1 to TRBJ1-5, with D unresolved. In DNA form, the CDR3 reads TGTGCCAGCACCCAAACTACCGGGTTCAATCAGCCCCAGCATTTT. It translates to CASTQTTGFNQPQHF.